This paragraph reports one T cell receptor (beta chain). This clone's antigen is unknown. Base-call qualities are not available, and no considerably larger clone is one nucleotide away. Sorted unstimulated T cells, along with proliferating T cells recovered from mixed lymphocyte reactions, underwent TCRbeta CDR3 sequencing. Fresh whole blood from around 11 HLA-typed healthy donors was used to isolate PBMCs. This entry is derived from a study of siplizumab effects on memory and regulatory T cells (dated by TCRdb to between 2017 and 2020). General notes on the study: The study examined how the anti-CD2 antibody siplizumab affects alloreactive T-cell subsets in allogeneic mixed lymphocyte reactions built from human PBMCs.

Summary of the overall study and its limitations: About 75-96% of proliferating CD4+ or CD8+ clones could not be given a naive or memory phenotype. No functional confirmation was obtained for the suppressive function of proliferating Tregs from siplizumab cultures. Sequences below about 10^-5 frequency were poorly captured, so only a minor fraction of alloreactive clones could be mapped to unstimulated subsets. In reactions with siplizumab, an average of about 62% of mappable alloreactive CD4+ clones were Treg-derived, compared with 25% to 30% in control reactions. The cumulative frequency of alloreactive sequences traceable to unstimulated CD4+ memory T cells was significantly reduced by siplizumab. Compared with memory T cells, unstimulated naive T cells appeared more diverse, and naive cells seemed to make a substantial contribution to the alloresponse.

From the cysteine through the phenylalanine, the CDR3 covers 13 amino acids. The read is trimmed to its CDR3 DNA, 39 bases read in frame from base 1. Taken from the germline V gene (reference sequence), the CDR1 and CDR2 loops are MNHEY and SMNVEV. V is clipped by 4 bases and J by 2 bases, and the sequence between their germline boundaries is 9 bases long. Library preparation was by the immunoSEQ multiplex PCR assay. The deep sequencing platform assayed about 90,000 TCR templates per sample. Genomic DNA extracted from sorted T cells was used for TCRbeta CDR3 sequencing. For the original study's pipeline: The R programming language was used for clonal analysis of the TCRbeta CDR3 data. Alloreactive CD4+ and CD8+ clones were identified by comparing unstimulated samples to CFSE-low samples taken after the reaction. By matching sequences to the repertoires of sorted unstimulated Treg and non-Treg cells, each alloreactive CD4+ clone was assigned a regulatory or non-regulatory origin. The clones in this table, taken by TCRdb from immuneACCESS, are in-frame only. Not every clone is retained; where verified, under half of the shortfall comes from an unresolved V gene, and the cause of the rest is unknown. Clone size and V and J calls were adopted from that table, with D and trimming inferred from the DNA. The sample table lists fewer than 120,000 clones, roughly 92% of them with a count of one. 1.3% of the sample belongs to the ten largest clones.

This clonotype was obtained from a human donor in good health. The source material was CD4+ T cells sorted from blood. The chain couples TRBV27 to TRBJ2-7; TRBD1 could be the D gene, as 6 bases match. The DNA sequence is TGTGCCAGCAGTTACAGGGAAGCCTACGAGCAGTACTTC. Translated, it reads CASSYREAYEQYF.